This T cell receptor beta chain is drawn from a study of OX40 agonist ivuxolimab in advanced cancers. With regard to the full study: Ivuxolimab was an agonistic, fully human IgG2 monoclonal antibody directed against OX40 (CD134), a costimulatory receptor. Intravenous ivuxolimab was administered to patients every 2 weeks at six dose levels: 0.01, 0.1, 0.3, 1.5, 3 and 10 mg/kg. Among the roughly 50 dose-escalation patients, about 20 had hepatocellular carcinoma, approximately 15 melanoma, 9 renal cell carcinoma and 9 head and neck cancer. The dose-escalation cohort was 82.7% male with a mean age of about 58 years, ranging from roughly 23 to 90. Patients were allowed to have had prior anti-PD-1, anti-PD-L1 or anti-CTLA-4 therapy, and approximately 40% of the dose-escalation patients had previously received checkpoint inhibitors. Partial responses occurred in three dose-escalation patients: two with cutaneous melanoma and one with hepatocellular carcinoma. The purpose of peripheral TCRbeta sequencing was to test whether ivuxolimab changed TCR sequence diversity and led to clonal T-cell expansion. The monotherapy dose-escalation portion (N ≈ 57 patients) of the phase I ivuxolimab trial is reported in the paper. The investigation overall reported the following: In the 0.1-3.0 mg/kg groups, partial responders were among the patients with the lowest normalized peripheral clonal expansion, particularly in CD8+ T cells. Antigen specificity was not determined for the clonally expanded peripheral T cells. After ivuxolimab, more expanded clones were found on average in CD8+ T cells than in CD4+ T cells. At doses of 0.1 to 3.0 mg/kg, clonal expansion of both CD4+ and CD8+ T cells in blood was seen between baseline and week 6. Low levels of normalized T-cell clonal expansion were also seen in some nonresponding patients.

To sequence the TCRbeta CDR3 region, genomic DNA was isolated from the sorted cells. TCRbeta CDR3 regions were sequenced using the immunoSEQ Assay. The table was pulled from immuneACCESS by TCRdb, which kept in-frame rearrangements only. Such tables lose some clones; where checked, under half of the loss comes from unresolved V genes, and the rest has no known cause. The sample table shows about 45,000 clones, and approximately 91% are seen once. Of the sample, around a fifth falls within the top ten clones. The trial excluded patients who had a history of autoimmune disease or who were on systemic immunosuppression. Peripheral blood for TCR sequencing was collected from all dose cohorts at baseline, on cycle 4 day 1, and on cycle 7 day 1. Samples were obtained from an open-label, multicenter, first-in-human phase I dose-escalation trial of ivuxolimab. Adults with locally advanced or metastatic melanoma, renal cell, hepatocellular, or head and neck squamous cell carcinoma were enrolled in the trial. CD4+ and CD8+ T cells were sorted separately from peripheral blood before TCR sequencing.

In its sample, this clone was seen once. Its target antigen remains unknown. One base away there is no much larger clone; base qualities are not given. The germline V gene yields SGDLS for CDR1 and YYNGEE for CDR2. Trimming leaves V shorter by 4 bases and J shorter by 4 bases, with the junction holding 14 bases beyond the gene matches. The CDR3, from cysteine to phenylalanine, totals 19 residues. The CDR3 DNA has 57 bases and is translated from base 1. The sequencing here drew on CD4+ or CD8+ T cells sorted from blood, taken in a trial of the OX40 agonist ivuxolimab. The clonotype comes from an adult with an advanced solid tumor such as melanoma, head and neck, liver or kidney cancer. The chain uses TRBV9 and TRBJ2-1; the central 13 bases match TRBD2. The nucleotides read TGTGCCAGCAGCTCCGCGAGCGGGACTAGCGGGAACTATTACAATGAGCAGTTCTTC. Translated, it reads CASSSASGTSGNYYNEQFF.